This is a list of T cell receptor beta chains from one sample in a study of CD8+ T cells in alopecia areata. Measured with immunoSEQ multiplex PCR; TCRdb has only the in-frame clones, and not every one. The table shows about 180,000 clones, with roughly half occurring only once. The sample consisted of CD8+ T cells sorted from blood, taken between weeks 51 and 52, from a patient treated with tofacitinib. Receptors were obtained from a human donor with alopecia areata. CDR3s include the opening cysteine and the closing phenylalanine or tryptophan. D genes are given only for firm matches. Not every row has a clone size; where given, it reads once, few, many or a size class.

j_call | v_call | d_call | clone_size | cdr3_nt | cdr3_aa
TRBJ2-1 | TRBV7-2 | NA | NA | TGTGCCAGCAGCTTATTAGGTAGGACAGATGGATGGCAGTTCTTC | CASSLLGRTDGWQFF
TRBJ1-1 | TRBV5-6 | NA | NA | TGTGCCAGCAGCCCTGAAGGGGCTACTGAAGCTTTCTTT | CASSPEGATEAFF
TRBJ2-5 | TRBV5-1 | TRBD2 | NA | TGCGCCAGCAGCTCCCGGGGGGTAGAGACCCAGTACTTC | CASSSRGVETQYF
TRBJ2-3 | TRBV11-2 | TRBD2 | NA | TGTGCCAGCAGCCGGACTAGCGGGGGGGCCACAGATACGCAGTATTTT | CASSRTSGGATDTQYF
TRBJ2-7 | TRBV4-1 | NA | few | TGCGCCAGCAGCCAAGTGGGACTGAACGAGCAGTACTTC | CASSQVGLNEQYF
TRBJ1-2 | TRBV6-1 | TRBD1 | NA | TGTGCCAGCAGTTCTCCAGCGACAGGGATCGCTGGCTACACCTTC | CASSSPATGIAGYTF
TRBJ1-6 | TRBV30 | NA | NA | TGTGCCTGGAGTGTACTGAGTGGGTCCTATAATTCACCCCTCCACTTT | CAWSVLSGSYNSPLHF
TRBJ2-5 | TRBV6-5 | NA | few | TGTGCCAGCACCATAGGCCGCGGACTTGGAGAGACCCAGTACTTC | CASTIGRGLGETQYF
TRBJ1-2 | TRBV6-5 | NA | NA | TGTGCCAGCAGGGAGGGACATCCCTTCTTC | CASREGHPFF
TRBJ2-2 | TRBV7-8 | TRBD1 | few | TGTGCCAGCAGCTTAGGGGACAGGGGGCCCGGGGAGCTGTTTTTT | CASSLGDRGPGELFF
TRBJ2-1 | TRBV6-5 | TRBD2 | NA | TGTGCCAGCAGTTACGAGGCGGGGGGGAATGAGCAGTTCTTC | CASSYEAGGNEQFF
TRBJ2-7 | TRBV5-1 | NA | NA | TGCGCCAGCAGCCCAAGTTTGAGGATATGGACCTACGAGCAGTACTTC | CASSPSLRIWTYEQYF
TRBJ2-2 | TRBV4-1 | NA | NA | TGCGCCAGCAGCCAAGTATCAGCGAACACCGGGGAGCTGTTTTTT | CASSQVSANTGELFF
TRBJ1-2 | TRBV9 | TRBD1 | NA | TGTGCCAGCAGCGTCTTACAGGGGTATGGCTACACCTTC | CASSVLQGYGYTF
TRBJ1-6 | TRBV13 | NA | NA | TGTGCCAGCAGCTCCGAACAGGGAGATTCACCCCTCCACTTT | CASSSEQGDSPLHF
TRBJ1-1 | TRBV7-6 | NA | few | TGTGCCAGCAGCTTAGAGACCAGGGGCACTGAAGCTTTCTTT | CASSLETRGTEAFF
TRBJ2-1 | TRBV27 | TRBD1 | NA | TGTGCCAGCAGGGGTGGACAGGGCCCCTACAATGAGCAGTTCTTC | CASRGGQGPYNEQFF
TRBJ2-7 | TRBV14 | NA | few | TGTGCCAGCAGCCAAGTCCCGGGGAGCGAGCAGTACTTC | CASSQVPGSEQYF
TRBJ2-7 | TRBV13 | TRBD1 | few | TGTGCCAGCAGCCCGTCCCCCCGGACAGGCGGAGAGCAGTACTTC | CASSPSPRTGGEQYF
TRBJ1-1 | TRBV27 | NA | few | TGTGCCAGCAGTCCTATGGGGGTTAACACTGAAGCTTTCTTT | CASSPMGVNTEAFF
TRBJ1-6 | TRBV6-1 | NA | NA | TGTGCCAGCAGTGAACCGGGGACCGGTAGCTCCTATAATTCACCCCTCCACTTT | CASSEPGTGSSYNSPLHF
TRBJ2-7 | TRBV27 | TRBD1 | few | TGTGCCAGCAACCCCGGGACAGGGACTATTTACGAGCAGTACTTC | CASNPGTGTIYEQYF
TRBJ2-7 | TRBV27 | TRBD1 | NA | TGTGCCAGCAGCCCCAGGGGGCAGTCCTACGAGCAGTACTTC | CASSPRGQSYEQYF
TRBJ2-5 | TRBV19 | NA | few | TGTGCCAGTAGTTCCCGGCCCAGGGCGCTGGAGACCCAGTACTTC | CASSSRPRALETQYF
TRBJ2-3 | TRBV5-1 | NA | NA | TGCGCCAGCAGCCCGGGCCGGTCGGCAGATACGCAGTATTTT | CASSPGRSADTQYF
TRBJ2-3 | TRBV7-2 | TRBD2 | NA | TGTGCCAGCAGCTTAGTCCGCGGGGGGTCGGGGGATACGCAGTATTTT | CASSLVRGGSGDTQYF
TRBJ2-1 | TRBV15 | NA | NA | TGTGCCACCAGCAGAGATAGAGGTAGTCCCAATGAGCAGTTCTTC | CATSRDRGSPNEQFF
TRBJ2-1 | TRBV7-9 | TRBD1 | NA | TGTGCCAGCAGCTTAGGGGGGACAGCGTGGGATGAGCAGTTCTTC | CASSLGGTAWDEQFF
TRBJ2-3 | TRBV30 | TRBD2 | NA | TGTGCCTGGAGTCTAGCGGGGCTGACAGATACGCAGTATTTT | CAWSLAGLTDTQYF
TRBJ2-7 | TRBV7-9 | TRBD1 | NA | TGTGCCACCACCGGGACAGGGGGCGGCGAGCAGTACTTC | CATTGTGGGEQYF
TRBJ1-6 | TRBV4-3 | NA | NA | TGCGCCAGCAGCCAAGACTTCGGGAGCGGATCACCCCTCCACTTT | CASSQDFGSGSPLHF
TRBJ1-5 | TRBV30 | NA | NA | TGTGCCTGGACTAGAAAGGGACCCGGGTACCAGCCCCAGCATTTT | CAWTRKGPGYQPQHF
TRBJ1-5 | TRBV4-3 | NA | NA | TGCGCCAGCAGCCAGGGAGCGGCAGATTATAGCAATCAGCCCCAGCATTTT | CASSQGAADYSNQPQHF
TRBJ1-1 | TRBV11-2 | NA | NA | TGTGCCAGCAGCTTAGGGGCTACCTACACTGAAGCTTTCTTT | CASSLGATYTEAFF
TRBJ2-7 | TRBV27 | NA | NA | TGTGCCAGCACTGATCAGGGAAGCTACGAGCAGTACTTC | CASTDQGSYEQYF
TRBJ2-7 | TRBV30 | NA | NA | TGTGCCTGGAGTTTTGACCCTGGCGAGCAGTACTTC | CAWSFDPGEQYF
TRBJ2-1 | TRBV5-4 | TRBD1 | NA | TGTGCCAGCGTGGGACAGGGAGAAAATGAGCAGTTCTTC | CASVGQGENEQFF
TRBJ1-1 | TRBV29-1 | NA | once | TGCAGCGCCTTCAGGGGCACCATTGAAGCTTTCTTT | CSAFRGTIEAFF
TRBJ1-2 | TRBV5-4 | NA | NA | TGTGCCAGCAGCTTGACACTCCGTGGGGACTATGGCTACACCTTC | CASSLTLRGDYGYTF
TRBJ2-7 | TRBV18 | TRBD2 | few | TGTGCCAGCTCATCTAGCGGGGGGAGCTCCTACGAGCAGTACTTC | CASSSSGGSSYEQYF
TRBJ1-1 | TRBV4-1 | NA | few | TGCGCCAGCAGCCAGCGGGGGATGAACACTGAAGCTTTCTTT | CASSQRGMNTEAFF
TRBJ2-3 | TRBV6-5 | NA | once | TGTGCCAGCACCCAGTGGCGGGGTGGGACAGATACGCAGTATTTT | CASTQWRGGTDTQYF
TRBJ1-2 | TRBV29-1 | TRBD1 | NA | TGCAGCGTTGAAGATCAGGGGGCGGAGGGCTACACCTTC | CSVEDQGAEGYTF
TRBJ1-1 | TRBV19 | NA | NA | TGTGCCAGTAGTATAGGGGTTGCGTACACTGAAGCTTTCTTT | CASSIGVAYTEAFF
TRBJ1-2 | TRBV6-6 | NA | NA | TGTGCCAGCAGTTCGCCTGGCTATGGCTACACCTTC | CASSSPGYGYTF
TRBJ1-6 | TRBV5-4 | NA | few | TGTGCCAGCAGCTTGGGACAGATTAATTCACCCCTCCACTTT | CASSLGQINSPLHF
TRBJ2-3 | TRBV10-3 | TRBD2 | few | TGTGCCACCACTAGCGGGGATAGCACAGATACGCAGTATTTT | CATTSGDSTDTQYF
TRBJ2-1 | TRBV30 | TRBD1 | once | TGTGCCTGGAGTGCCGGGACAGGCTCCTACAATGAGCAGTTCTTC | CAWSAGTGSYNEQFF
TRBJ1-2 | TRBV20-1 | NA | NA | TGCAGTGCTAGGGGACTTGGCTACACCTTC | CSARGLGYTF
TRBJ2-3 | TRBV9 | NA | NA | TGTGCCAGCAGCGTCCAGGCCGTCACAGATACGCAGTATTTT | CASSVQAVTDTQYF
TRBJ1-3 | TRBV29-1 | NA | NA | TGCAGCGCCCGCATTAAAGGAGGCTCTGGAAACACCATATATTTT | CSARIKGGSGNTIYF
TRBJ2-2 | TRBV30 | TRBD1 | few | TGTGCCTGGAGTGGAAGGACAGGGGTGAACACCGGGGAGCTGTTTTTT | CAWSGRTGVNTGELFF
TRBJ1-2 | TRBV10-2 | TRBD1 | NA | TGCGCCAGCAGAGAGGACAGGGCTGATGTGAGCTACACCTTC | CASREDRADVSYTF
TRBJ2-7 | TRBV5-1 | TRBD1 | NA | TGCGCCAGCAGCTGGGGACAGGGGGCCTACGAGCAGTACTTC | CASSWGQGAYEQYF
TRBJ2-7 | TRBV9 | TRBD1 | NA | TGTGCCAGCAGCGTAGCTCAGGGACAGGGAACCTACGAGCAGTACTTC | CASSVAQGQGTYEQYF
TRBJ1-4 | TRBV2 | NA | NA | TGTGCCAGCCACCCCGCAACTAATGAAAAACTGTTTTTT | CASHPATNEKLFF